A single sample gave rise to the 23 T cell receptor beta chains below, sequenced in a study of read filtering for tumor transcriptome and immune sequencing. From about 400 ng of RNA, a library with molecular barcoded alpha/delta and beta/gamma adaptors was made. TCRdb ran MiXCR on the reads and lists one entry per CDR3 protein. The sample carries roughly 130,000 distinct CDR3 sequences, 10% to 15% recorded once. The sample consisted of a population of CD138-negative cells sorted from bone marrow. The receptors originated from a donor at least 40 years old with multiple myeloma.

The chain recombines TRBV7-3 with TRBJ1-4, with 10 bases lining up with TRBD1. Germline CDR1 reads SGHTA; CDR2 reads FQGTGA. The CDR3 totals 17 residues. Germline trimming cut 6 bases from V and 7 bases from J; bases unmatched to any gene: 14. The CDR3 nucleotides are TGTGCCAGCAGATTGGACAGGGGGAGATCGGGTGGTGAAAAACTGTTTTTT. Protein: CASRLDRGRSGGEKLFF.

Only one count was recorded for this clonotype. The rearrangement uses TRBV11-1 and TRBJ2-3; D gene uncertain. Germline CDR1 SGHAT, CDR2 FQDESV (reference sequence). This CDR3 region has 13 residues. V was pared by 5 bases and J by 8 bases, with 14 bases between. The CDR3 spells CASSPRPSGTQYF. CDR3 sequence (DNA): TGTGCCAGCAGCCCACGGCCCTCAGGTACGCAGTATTTT.

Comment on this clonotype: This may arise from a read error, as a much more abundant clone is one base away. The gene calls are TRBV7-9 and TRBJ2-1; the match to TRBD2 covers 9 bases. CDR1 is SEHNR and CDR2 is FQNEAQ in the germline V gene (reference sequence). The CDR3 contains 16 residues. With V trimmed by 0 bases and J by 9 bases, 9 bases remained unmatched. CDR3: CASSLALASGTGEQFF. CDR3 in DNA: TGTGCCAGCAGCTTAGCGTTGGCTAGCGGGACGGGTGAGCAGTTCTTC.

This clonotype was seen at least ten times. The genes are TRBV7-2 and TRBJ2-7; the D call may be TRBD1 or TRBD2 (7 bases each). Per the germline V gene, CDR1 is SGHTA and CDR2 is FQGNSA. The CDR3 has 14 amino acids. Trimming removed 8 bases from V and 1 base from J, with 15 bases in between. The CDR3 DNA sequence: TGTGCCAGCGGCAGGGGGGGGGTGTCCTACGAGCAGTACTTC. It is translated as CASGRGGVSYEQYF.

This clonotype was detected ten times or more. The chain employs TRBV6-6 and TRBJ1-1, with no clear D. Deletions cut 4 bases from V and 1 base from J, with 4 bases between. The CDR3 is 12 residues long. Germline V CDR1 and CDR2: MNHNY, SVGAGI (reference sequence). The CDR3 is CASSWGNTEAFF. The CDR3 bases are TGTGCCAGCAGTTGGGGGAACACTGAAGCTTTCTTT.

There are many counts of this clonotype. CDR3 sequence (DNA): TGTGCCAGTACCCCCCGAGTCGGGGCGGGGACCCAGTACTTC. This translates into CASTPRVGAGTQYF. This chain uses TRBV19 with TRBJ2-5; either TRBD1 or TRBD2 may fit D (5 bases each). V gave up 7 bases and J gave up 7 bases, with 19 bases separating them. The CDR3 loop spans 14 amino acids. Per the germline V gene, CDR1 is LNHDA and CDR2 is SQIVND (reference sequence).

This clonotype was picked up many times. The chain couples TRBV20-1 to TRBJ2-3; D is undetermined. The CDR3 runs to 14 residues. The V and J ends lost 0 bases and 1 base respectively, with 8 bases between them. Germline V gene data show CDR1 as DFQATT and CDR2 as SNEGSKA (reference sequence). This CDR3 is CSARDTSRTDTQYF. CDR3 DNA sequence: TGCAGTGCTAGAGACACCAGCCGCACAGATACGCAGTATTTT.

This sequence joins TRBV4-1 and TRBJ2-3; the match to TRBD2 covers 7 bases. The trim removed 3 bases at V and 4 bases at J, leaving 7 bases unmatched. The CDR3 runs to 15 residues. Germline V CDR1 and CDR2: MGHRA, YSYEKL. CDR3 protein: CASSHGGGLSDTQYF. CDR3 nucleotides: TGCGCCAGCAGCCACGGCGGGGGATTGTCAGATACGCAGTATTTT.

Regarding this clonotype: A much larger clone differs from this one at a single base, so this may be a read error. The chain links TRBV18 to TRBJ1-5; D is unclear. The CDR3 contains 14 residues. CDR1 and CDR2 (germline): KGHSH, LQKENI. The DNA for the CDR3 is TGTGCCAGCTCACCATATCGGGAATATCAGTCCCAGCATTTT. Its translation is CASSPYREYQSQHF.

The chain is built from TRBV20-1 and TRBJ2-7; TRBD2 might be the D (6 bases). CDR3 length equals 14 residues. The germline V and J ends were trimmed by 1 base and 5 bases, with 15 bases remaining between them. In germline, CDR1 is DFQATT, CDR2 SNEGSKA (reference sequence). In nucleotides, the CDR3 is TGCAGTGCTAGAGGACTCCGGGACTTCAACGAGCAGTACTTC. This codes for CSARGLRDFNEQYF.

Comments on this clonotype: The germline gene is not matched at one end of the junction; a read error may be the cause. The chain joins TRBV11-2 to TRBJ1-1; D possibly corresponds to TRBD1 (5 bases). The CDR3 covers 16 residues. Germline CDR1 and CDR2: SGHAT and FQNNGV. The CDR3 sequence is CAGSLRFGTVNTEAFF. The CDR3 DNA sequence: TGTGCCGGCAGCTTACGCTTTGGGACGGTGAACACTGAAGCTTTCTTT.

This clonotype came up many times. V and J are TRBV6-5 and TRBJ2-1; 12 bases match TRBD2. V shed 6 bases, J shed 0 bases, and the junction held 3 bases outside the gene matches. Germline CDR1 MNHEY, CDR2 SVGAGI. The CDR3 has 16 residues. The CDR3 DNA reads TGTGCCAGCAGCAAGACTAGCGGGAGCTCCTACAATGAGCAGTTCTTC. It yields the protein CASSKTSGSSYNEQFF.

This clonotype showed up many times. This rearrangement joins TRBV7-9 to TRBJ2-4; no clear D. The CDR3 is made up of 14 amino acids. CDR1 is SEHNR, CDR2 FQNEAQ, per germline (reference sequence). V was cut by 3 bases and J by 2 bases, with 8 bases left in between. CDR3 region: CASSFERTKNIQYF. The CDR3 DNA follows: TGTGCCAGCAGCTTCGAACGGACCAAAAACATTCAGTACTTC.

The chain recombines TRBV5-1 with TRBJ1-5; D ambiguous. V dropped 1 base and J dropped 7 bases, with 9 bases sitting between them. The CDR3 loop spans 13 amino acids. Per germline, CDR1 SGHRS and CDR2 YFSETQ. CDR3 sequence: CASSLSPLQPQHF. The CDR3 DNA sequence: TGCGCCAGCAGCTTGTCTCCTTTGCAGCCCCAGCATTTT.

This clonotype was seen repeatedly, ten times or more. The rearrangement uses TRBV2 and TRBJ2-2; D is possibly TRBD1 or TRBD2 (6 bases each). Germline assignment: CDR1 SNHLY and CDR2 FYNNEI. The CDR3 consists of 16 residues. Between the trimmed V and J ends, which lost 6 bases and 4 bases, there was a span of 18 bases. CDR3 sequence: CASRGGGGAFTGELFF. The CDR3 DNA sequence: TGTGCCAGCAGGGGGGGCGGAGGAGCCTTCACCGGGGAGCTGTTTTTT. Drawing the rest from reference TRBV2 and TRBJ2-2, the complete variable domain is EPEVTQTPSHQVTQMGQEVILRCVPISNHLYFYWYRQILGQKVEFLVSFYNNEISEKSEIFDDQFSVERPDGSNFTLKIRSTKLEDSAMYFCASRGGGGAFTGELFFGEGSRLTVL.

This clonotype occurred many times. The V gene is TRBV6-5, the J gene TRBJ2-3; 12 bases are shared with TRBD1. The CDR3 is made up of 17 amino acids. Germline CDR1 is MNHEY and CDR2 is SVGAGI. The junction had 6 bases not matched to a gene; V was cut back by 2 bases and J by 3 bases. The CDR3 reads CASSYGTGGFTTDTQYF. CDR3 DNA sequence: TGTGCCAGCAGTTACGGGACAGGGGGCTTTACTACAGATACGCAGTATTTT.

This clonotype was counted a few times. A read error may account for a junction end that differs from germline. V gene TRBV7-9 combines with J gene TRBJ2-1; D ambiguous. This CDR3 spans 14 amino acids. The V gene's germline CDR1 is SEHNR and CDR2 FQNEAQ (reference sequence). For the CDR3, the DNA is TGTGCCAGCAGCAGTGGGCCTTTGGGCAATGGGCAGTTCTTC. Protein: CASSSGPLGNGQFF. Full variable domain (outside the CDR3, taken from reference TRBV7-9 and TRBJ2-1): DTGVSQNPRHKITKRGQNVTFRCDPISEHNRLYWYRQTLGQGPEFLTYFQNEAQLEKSRLLSDRFSAERPKGSFSTLEIQRTEQGDSAMYLCASSSGPLGNGQFFGPGTRLTVL.

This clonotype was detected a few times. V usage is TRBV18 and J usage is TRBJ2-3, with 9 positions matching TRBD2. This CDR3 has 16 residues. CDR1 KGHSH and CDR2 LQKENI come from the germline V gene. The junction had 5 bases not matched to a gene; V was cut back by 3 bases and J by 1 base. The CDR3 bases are TGTGCCAGCTCACCCGGCCGGACTAGCGGCACAGATACGCAGTATTTT. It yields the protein CASSPGRTSGTDTQYF.

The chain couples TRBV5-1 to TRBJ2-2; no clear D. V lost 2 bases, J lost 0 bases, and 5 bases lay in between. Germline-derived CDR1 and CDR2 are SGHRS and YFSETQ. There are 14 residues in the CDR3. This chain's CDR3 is CASSLPANTGELFF. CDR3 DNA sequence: TGCGCCAGCAGCTTACCAGCGAACACCGGGGAGCTGTTTTTT.

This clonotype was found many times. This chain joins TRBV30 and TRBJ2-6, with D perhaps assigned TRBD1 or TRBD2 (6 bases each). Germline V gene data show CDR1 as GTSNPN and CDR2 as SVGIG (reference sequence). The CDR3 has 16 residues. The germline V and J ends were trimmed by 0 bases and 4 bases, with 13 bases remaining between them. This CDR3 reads CAWSVLRGQGANVLTF. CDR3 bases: TGTGCCTGGAGTGTACTCCGGGGGCAAGGGGCCAACGTCCTGACTTTC.

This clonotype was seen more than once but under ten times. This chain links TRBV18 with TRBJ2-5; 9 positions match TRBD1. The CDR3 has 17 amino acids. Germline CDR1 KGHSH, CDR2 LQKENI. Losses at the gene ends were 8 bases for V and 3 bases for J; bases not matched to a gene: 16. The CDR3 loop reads CASDRDRAGPQEETQYF. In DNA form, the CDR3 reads TGTGCCAGCGATCGGGACAGGGCAGGACCCCAGGAAGAGACCCAGTACTTC.

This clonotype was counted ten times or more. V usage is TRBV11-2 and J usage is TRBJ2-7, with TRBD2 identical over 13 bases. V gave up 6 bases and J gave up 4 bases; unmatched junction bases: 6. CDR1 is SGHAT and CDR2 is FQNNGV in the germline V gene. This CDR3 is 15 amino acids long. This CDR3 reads CASRAPGLAGYEQYF. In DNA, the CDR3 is TGTGCCAGCAGAGCTCCGGGACTAGCGGGATACGAGCAGTACTTC.

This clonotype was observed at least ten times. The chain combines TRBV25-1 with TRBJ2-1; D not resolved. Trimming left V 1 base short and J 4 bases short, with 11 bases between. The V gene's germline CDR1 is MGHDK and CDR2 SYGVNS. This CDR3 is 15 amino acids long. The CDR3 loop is CASSESGLGYNEQFF. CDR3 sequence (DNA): TGTGCCAGCAGTGAATCTGGCCTGGGGTACAATGAGCAGTTCTTC.